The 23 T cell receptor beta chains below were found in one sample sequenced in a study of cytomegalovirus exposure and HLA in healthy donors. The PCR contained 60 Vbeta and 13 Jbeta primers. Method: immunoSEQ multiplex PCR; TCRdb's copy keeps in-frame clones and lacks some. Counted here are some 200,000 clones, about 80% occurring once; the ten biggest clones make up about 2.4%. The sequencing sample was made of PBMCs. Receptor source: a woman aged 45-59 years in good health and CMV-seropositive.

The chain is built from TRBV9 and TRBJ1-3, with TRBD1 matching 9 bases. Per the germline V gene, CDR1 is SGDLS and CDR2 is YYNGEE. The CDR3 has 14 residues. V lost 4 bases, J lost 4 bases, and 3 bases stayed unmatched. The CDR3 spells CASSRQGVGNTIYF. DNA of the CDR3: TGTGCCAGCAGCCGACAGGGGGTCGGAAACACCATATATTTT.

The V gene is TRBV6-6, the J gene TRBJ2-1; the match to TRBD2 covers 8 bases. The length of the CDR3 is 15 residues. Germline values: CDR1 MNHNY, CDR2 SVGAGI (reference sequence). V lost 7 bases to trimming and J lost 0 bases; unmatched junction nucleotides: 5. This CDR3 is CASMRGASSYNEQFF. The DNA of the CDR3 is TGTGCCAGCATGCGGGGGGCTAGCTCCTACAATGAGCAGTTCTTC.

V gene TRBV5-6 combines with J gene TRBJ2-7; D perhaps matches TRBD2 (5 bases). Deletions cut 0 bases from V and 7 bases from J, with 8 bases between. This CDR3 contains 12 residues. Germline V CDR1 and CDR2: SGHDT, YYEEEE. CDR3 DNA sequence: TGTGCCAGCAGCTTGGGGGGAGAGGAGCAGTACTTC. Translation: CASSLGGEEQYF. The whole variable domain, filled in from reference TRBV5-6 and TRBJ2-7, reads DAGVTQSPTHLIKTRGQQVTLRCSPKSGHDTVSWYQQALGQGPQFIFQYYEEEERQRGNFPDRFSGHQFPNYSSELNVNALLLGDSALYLCASSLGGEEQYFGPGTRLTVT.

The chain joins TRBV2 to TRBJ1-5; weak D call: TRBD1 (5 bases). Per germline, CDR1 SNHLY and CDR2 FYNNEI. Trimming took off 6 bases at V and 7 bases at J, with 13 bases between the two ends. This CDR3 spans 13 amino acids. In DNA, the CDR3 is TGTGCCAGCAGGGGCAGGGAGGGCCAGCCCCAGCATTTT. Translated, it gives CASRGREGQPQHF.

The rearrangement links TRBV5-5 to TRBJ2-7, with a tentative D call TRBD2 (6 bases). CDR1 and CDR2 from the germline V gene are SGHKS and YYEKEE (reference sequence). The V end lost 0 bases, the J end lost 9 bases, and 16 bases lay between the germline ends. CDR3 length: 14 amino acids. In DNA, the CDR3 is TGTGCCAGCAGCTTGGAGGGCGGGGTAACTGTGCAGTACTTC. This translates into CASSLEGGVTVQYF.

CDR3 nucleotides: TGTGCCAGCAGCTCAGACAGGGGAGAGGCCTACAATGAGCAGTTCTTC. It yields the protein CASSSDRGEAYNEQFF. The rearrangement joins TRBV5-6 to TRBJ2-1, with TRBD1 matching 8 bases. Germline V gene lookup returns CDR1 SGHDT and CDR2 YYEEEE. The trim removed 3 bases at V and 2 bases at J, leaving 7 bases unmatched. This CDR3 contains 16 residues.

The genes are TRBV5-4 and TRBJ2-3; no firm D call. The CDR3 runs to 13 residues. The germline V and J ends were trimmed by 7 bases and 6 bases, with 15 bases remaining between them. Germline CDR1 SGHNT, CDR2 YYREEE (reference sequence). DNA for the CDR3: TGTGCCAGCGGCCCCACGAATTCTGATACGCAGTATTTT. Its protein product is CASGPTNSDTQYF. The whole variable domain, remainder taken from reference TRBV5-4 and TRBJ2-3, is ETGVTQSPTHLIKTRGQQVTLRCSSQSGHNTVSWYQQALGQGPQFIFQYYREEENGRGNFPPRFSGLQFPNYSSELNVNALELDDSALYLCASGPTNSDTQYFGPGTRLTVL.

The CDR3 reads CASSIGLAGQQETQYF. The CDR3 region has the DNA TGTGCCAGTAGTATTGGCTTGGCGGGGCAACAAGAGACCCAGTACTTC. This chain connects TRBV19 to TRBJ2-5; TRBD2 might be the D (6 bases). V was trimmed by 3 bases and J by 2 bases, leaving 16 bases between them. The CDR3 totals 16 residues. Germline CDR1 LNHDA, CDR2 SQIVND (reference sequence).

The CDR3 reads CASSLGGTQWETQYF. Written as DNA, the CDR3 is TGTGCCAGCAGCTTAGGCGGGACTCAGTGGGAGACCCAGTACTTC. This chain uses TRBV7-9 with TRBJ2-5; tentatively, D is TRBD2 (6 bases). The CDR3 has 15 amino acids. V was shortened by 1 base and J by 5 bases, with 14 bases between the two germline ends. Germline V CDR1 and CDR2: SEHNR, FQNEAQ (reference sequence).

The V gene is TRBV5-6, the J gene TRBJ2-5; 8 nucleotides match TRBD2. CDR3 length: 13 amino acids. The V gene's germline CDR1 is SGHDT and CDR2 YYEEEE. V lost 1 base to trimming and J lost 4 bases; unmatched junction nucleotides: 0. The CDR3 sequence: CASSLTSGETQYF. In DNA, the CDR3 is TGTGCCAGCAGCTTGACTAGCGGAGAGACCCAGTACTTC.

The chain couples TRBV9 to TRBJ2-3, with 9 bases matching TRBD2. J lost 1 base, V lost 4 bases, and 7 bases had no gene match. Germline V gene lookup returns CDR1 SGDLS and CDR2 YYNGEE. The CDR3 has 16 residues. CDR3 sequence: CASSTQAGGGTDTQYF. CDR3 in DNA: TGTGCCAGCAGCACACAAGCGGGGGGCGGCACAGATACGCAGTATTTT.

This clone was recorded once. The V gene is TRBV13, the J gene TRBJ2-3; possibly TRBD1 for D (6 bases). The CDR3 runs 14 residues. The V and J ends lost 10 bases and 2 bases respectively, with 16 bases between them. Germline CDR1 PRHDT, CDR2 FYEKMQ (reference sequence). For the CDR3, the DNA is TGTGCCACCCGTTTGGGGGCCGTCACAGATACGCAGTATTTT. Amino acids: CATRLGAVTDTQYF.

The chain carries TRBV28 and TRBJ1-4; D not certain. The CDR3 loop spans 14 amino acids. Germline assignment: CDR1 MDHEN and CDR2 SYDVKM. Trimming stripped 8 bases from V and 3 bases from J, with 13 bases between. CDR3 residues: CASGRIGPNEKLFF. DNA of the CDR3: TGTGCCAGCGGCAGGATAGGTCCTAATGAAAAACTGTTTTTT.

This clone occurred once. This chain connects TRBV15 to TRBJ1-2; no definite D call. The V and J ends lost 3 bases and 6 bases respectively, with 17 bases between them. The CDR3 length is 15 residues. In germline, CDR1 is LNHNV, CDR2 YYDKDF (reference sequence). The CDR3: CATSSSAGSQHGYTF. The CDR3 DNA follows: TGTGCCACCAGCAGCAGCGCCGGGAGCCAGCATGGCTACACCTTC.

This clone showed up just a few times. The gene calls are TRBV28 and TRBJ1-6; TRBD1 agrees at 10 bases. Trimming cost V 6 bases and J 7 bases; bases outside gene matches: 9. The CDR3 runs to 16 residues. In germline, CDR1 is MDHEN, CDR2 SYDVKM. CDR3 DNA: TGTGCCAGCAGCCCGTCGTTGGGACAGGGGAATTCACCCCTCCACTTT. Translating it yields CASSPSLGQGNSPLHF. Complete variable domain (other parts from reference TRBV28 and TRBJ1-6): DVKVTQSSRYLVKRTGEKVFLECVQDMDHENMFWYRQDPGLGLRLIYFSYDVKMKEKGDIPEGYSVSREKKERFSLILESASTNQTSMYLCASSPSLGQGNSPLHFGNGTRLTVT.

In DNA form, the CDR3 reads TGTGCCAGCAGCTTGGGGACAGGTAGAGAAACTGAAGCTTTCTTT. Translating gives CASSLGTGRETEAFF. The chain recombines TRBV5-4 with TRBJ1-1, with TRBD1 matching over 7 bases. This CDR3 has 15 amino acids. Germline assignment: CDR1 SGHNT and CDR2 YYREEE (reference sequence). The junction had 7 bases not matched to a gene; V was cut back by 0 bases and J by 5 bases.

The CDR3 here is CASRGTGELNYGYTF. The DNA for the CDR3 is TGTGCCAGCAGGGGGACAGGGGAACTTAACTATGGCTACACCTTC. The chain has TRBV6-5 and TRBJ1-2; TRBD1 agrees at 10 bases. The germline V gene encodes CDR1 MNHEY and CDR2 SVGAGI. The CDR3 consists of 15 residues. Germline trimming cut 6 bases from V and 1 base from J; bases unmatched to any gene: 5.

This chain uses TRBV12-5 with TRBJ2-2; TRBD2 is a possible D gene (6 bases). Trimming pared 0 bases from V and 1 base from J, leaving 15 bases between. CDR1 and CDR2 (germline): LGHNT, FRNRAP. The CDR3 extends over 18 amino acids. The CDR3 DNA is TGTGCTAGTGGTTTGGTACATCGGAATAGCGGGAACACCGGGGAGCTGTTTTTT. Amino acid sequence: CASGLVHRNSGNTGELFF.

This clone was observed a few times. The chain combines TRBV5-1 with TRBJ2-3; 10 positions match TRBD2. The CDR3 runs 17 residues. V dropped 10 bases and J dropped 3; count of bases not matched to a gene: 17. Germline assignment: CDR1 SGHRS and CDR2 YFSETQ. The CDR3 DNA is TGCGCCTCCAAGCAAGGGGTAGCGGGGGGCTGGACAGATACGCAGTATTTT. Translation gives CASKQGVAGGWTDTQYF.

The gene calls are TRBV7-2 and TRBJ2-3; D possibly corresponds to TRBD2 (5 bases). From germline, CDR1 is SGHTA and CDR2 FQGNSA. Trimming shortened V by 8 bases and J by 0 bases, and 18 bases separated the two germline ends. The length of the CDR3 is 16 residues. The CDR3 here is CASGPLGGLSTDTQYF. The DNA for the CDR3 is TGTGCCAGCGGCCCATTGGGCGGGCTGAGCACAGATACGCAGTATTTT.

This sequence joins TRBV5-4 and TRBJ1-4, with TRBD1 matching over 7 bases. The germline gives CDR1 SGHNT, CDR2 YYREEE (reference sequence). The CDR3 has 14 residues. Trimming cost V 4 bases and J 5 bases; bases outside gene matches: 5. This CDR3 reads CASSGGTANEKLFF. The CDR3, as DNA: TGTGCCAGCAGCGGCGGGACAGCAAATGAAAAACTGTTTTTT.

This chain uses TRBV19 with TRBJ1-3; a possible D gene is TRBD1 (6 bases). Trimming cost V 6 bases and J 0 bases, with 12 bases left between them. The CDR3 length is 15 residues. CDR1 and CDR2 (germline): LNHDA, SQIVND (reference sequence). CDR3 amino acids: CASSFDRPSGNTIYF. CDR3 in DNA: TGTGCCAGTAGCTTCGACAGGCCCTCTGGAAACACCATATATTTT.

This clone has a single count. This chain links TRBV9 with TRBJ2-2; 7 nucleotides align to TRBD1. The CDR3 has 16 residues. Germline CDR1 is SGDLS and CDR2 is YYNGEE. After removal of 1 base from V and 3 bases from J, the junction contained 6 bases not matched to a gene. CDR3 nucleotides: TGTGCCAGCAGCGTATCAGGGGGTTTAGACACCGGGGAGCTGTTTTTT. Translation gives CASSVSGGLDTGELFF. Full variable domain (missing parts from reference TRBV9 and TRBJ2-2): DSGVTQTPKHLITATGQRVTLRCSPRSGDLSVYWYQQSLDQGLQFLIQYYNGEERAKGNILERFSAQQFPDLHSELNLSSLELGDSALYFCASSVSGGLDTGELFFGEGSRLTVL.